This T cell receptor beta chain was captured by sequencing in a study of blood T cell repertoires in COVID-19. Study-level information: Samples came from the United States, Italy and Spain, spanning acute and convalescent COVID-19.

TCRdb keeps only in-frame clones here, not all; method: immunoSEQ multiplex PCR. The sample lists just under 20,000 clones; 85% to 95% were seen once. V lost 0 bases, J lost 1 base, and 6 bases stayed unmatched. The CDR3 covers 18 residues. Germline CDR1 reads KGHDR; CDR2 reads SFDVKD. This clonotype originated in a woman in her 50s with active COVID-19. The sample consisted of peripheral blood. V is TRBV24-1 and J is TRBJ2-2; TRBD1 aligns across 8 bases. CDR3 bases: TGTGCCACCAGTGATTTGCAAGGGGGGACAGGGAACACCGGGGAGCTGTTTTTT. Translated, it gives CATSDLQGGTGNTGELFF.